The 13 T cell receptor beta chains below were found in one sample sequenced in a study of chemoradiotherapy in HPV16-positive cancers. Data came from immunoSEQ multiplex PCR; TCRdb stores just in-frame clones and leaves some out. The profile shows tens of thousands of clones, more than 90% of them singletons. The source was blood, collected from a patient who underwent chemoradiotherapy. These receptors were taken from a human donor with HPV-associated anogenital cancer.

The chain employs TRBV27 and TRBJ2-7; 10 bases line up with TRBD1. This CDR3 is built from 16 residues. Per germline, CDR1 MNHEY and CDR2 SMNVEV (reference sequence). The V and J ends lost 4 bases and 5 bases, in that order; junction bases with no gene match: 11. DNA of the CDR3: TGTGCCAGCAGTTCCCCGGGACAGGGGATAAAGGACGAGCAGTACTTC. It encodes CASSSPGQGIKDEQYF.

V is TRBV5-1 and J is TRBJ2-7, with 10 bases fitting TRBD2. CDR1 SGHRS and CDR2 YFSETQ come from the germline V gene. The trim removed 0 bases at V and 5 bases at J, leaving 14 bases unmatched. The length of the CDR3 is 18 residues. The CDR3 DNA reads as TGCGCCAGCAGCTTGGGGCAGGGGGGCCCTAGCGGGAGCCACGAGCAGTACTTC. Protein: CASSLGQGGPSGSHEQYF.

CDR3 nucleotide sequence: TGCGCCAGCAGCCAGGAATCCCCCTCGGGGACTACCGACTACAATGAGCAGTTCTTC. It yields the protein CASSQESPSGTTDYNEQFF. The rearrangement uses TRBV4-1 and TRBJ2-1; 7 nucleotides match TRBD2. V was clipped by 3 bases and J by 3 bases; unmatched bases: 17. Germline-derived CDR1 and CDR2 are MGHRA and YSYEKL. The CDR3 is 19 amino acids.

This clone appeared once. The CDR3 sequence is CAIGGAVDSPLHF. The CDR3 DNA sequence: TGTGCCATCGGCGGGGCAGTTGACTCACCCCTCCACTTT. V usage is TRBV10-3 and J usage is TRBJ1-6; tentative D call: TRBD1 (5 bases). Deletions cut 8 bases from V and 10 bases from J, with 15 bases between. The germline V gene encodes CDR1 ENHRY and CDR2 SYGVKD. This CDR3 spans 13 amino acids.

This chain joins TRBV4-3 and TRBJ2-5; D possibly corresponds to TRBD1 (5 bases). The J call is doubtful: the DNA matches TRBJ2-7 better. The length of the CDR3 is 15 residues. The germline V gene has CDR1 LGHNA and CDR2 YSLEER. CDR3 coding DNA: TGCGCCAGCAGCCAAACGCGAACAGGCTCCTACGAGCAGTACTTC. Translating gives CASSQTRTGSYEQYF.

The CDR3 nucleotides are TGTGCTAGTGGTTTGGCCCGGACGTACAATTACAATGAGCAGTTCTTC. Translating it yields CASGLARTYNYNEQFF. V is TRBV12-5 and J is TRBJ2-1; D unresolved. In germline, CDR1 is LGHNT, CDR2 FRNRAP. There are 16 residues in the CDR3. The V end was cut by 1 base, the J end by 4 bases, with 14 bases between. Variable domain in full (rest from reference TRBV12-5 and TRBJ2-1): DARVTQTPRHKVTEMGQEVTMRCQPILGHNTVFWYRQTMMQGLELLAYFRNRAPLDDSGMPKDRFSAEMPDATLATLKIQPSEPRDSAVYFCASGLARTYNYNEQFFGPGTRLTVL.

This CDR3 reads CASSPAGLPLCGPVSTDTQYF. The DNA of the CDR3 is TGTGCCAGCAGCCCGGCGGGACTCCCCTTATGTGGCCCCGTTAGCACAGATACGCAGTATTTT. The V gene is TRBV12-1, the J gene TRBJ2-3; whether TRBD2, the table's D call, matches the DNA was not checked. TRBV12-1 constitutes a pseudogene. The CDR3 totals 21 residues.

The chain has TRBV2 and TRBJ2-7; TRBD1 aligns across 7 bases. V shed 4 bases and J 9 bases; nucleotides not matched to a gene: 9. The CDR3 covers 13 residues. Germline V gene data show CDR1 as SNHLY and CDR2 as FYNNEI. CDR3 in DNA: TGTGCCAGCAGTGGCGAGGGGGCGCAGGGGCAGTACTTC. Its translation: CASSGEGAQGQYF.

The sample holds one count of this clone. The CDR3 DNA follows: TGTGCCAGCACTACGGGCAGGGCCACTGAAGCTTTCTTT. Translated, it gives CASTTGRATEAFF. This chain uses TRBV27 with TRBJ1-1, with a weak D call TRBD1 (5 bases). From germline, CDR1 is MNHEY and CDR2 SMNVEV (reference sequence). Trimming removed 7 bases at V and 4 bases at J, with 13 bases between. The CDR3 runs to 13 residues.

The chain recombines TRBV5-4 with TRBJ2-3; perhaps TRBD2 as D (6 bases). The germline CDR1 and CDR2 sequences are SGHNT and YYREEE (reference sequence). There are 15 residues in the CDR3. Trimming took off 1 base at V and 3 bases at J, with 12 bases between the two ends. The CDR3 nucleotides read TGTGCCAGCAGCTTGCGGGGACTTTTAACAGATACGCAGTATTTT. It translates to CASSLRGLLTDTQYF.

V gene TRBV10-2 combines with J gene TRBJ2-7; 9 bases agree with TRBD1. CDR1 and CDR2 from the germline V gene are WSHSY and SAAADI. The V and J ends lost 9 bases and 5 bases, in that order; junction bases with no gene match: 8. The CDR3 totals 13 residues. CDR3 sequence reads: CASVRDRGNEQYF. The CDR3 nucleotides are TGCGCCAGTGTCCGCGACAGGGGGAACGAGCAGTACTTC.

This chain joins TRBV13 and TRBJ2-4, with D perhaps being TRBD1 or TRBD2 (5 bases each). Per the germline V gene, CDR1 is PRHDT and CDR2 is FYEKMQ (reference sequence). The CDR3 has 16 residues. V lost 8 bases to trimming and J lost 0 bases, with 17 bases between them. The CDR3 nucleotides are TGTGCCAGCGGGGACGGAGATATACTAGCCAAAAACATTCAGTACTTC. The encoded protein is CASGDGDILAKNIQYF. Full variable domain (outside the CDR3, taken from reference TRBV13 and TRBJ2-4): AAGVIQSPRHLIKEKRETATLKCYPIPRHDTVYWYQQGPGQDPQFLISFYEKMQSDKGSIPDRFSAQQFSDYHSELNMSSLELGDSALYFCASGDGDILAKNIQYFGAGTRLSVL.

In this sample, this clone turned up a few times. This rearrangement joins TRBV19 to TRBJ2-1; D gene unclear. CDR3 length: 12 amino acids. Trimming shortened V by 6 bases and J by 9 bases, and 12 bases separated the two germline ends. Per the germline V gene, CDR1 is LNHDA and CDR2 is SQIVND (reference sequence). CDR3 DNA: TGTGCCAGTAGCCGGTCGAGACTTGAGCAGTTCTTC. This sequence encodes CASSRSRLEQFF. The entire variable domain, with the rest obtained from reference TRBV19 and TRBJ2-1, is as follows: DGGITQSPKYLFRKEGQNVTLSCEQNLNHDAMYWYRQDPGQGLRLIYYSQIVNDFQKGDIAEGYSVSREKKESFPLTVTSAQKNPTAFYLCASSRSRLEQFFGPGTRLTVL.